The T cell receptor beta chain under discussion was sequenced for a study of CD8 T cells in ankylosing spondylitis. The study, taken as a whole, reports: CD8+ cells made up the disease-linked clones, which were relatively rare in peripheral blood.

This clonotype was detected many times. Its matching antigen is unknown. In making TCR beta libraries, quantitative 5'-RACE with molecular barcodes was used. TCRdb reanalysed the 5' RACE reads using MiXCR and keeps one entry per CDR3 protein. The sample includes 240,000 or so distinct CDR3 sequences, around 10% of them seen just once. The CDR3 contains 12 residues. Germline lookup yields CDR1 DFQATT and CDR2 SNEGSKA (reference sequence). V was shortened by 6 bases and J by 2 bases, with 11 bases between the two germline ends. This sequence was found in a male donor with ankylosing spondylitis or in good health (not recorded which). This chain uses TRBV20-1 with TRBJ2-7; D might be TRBD1 (5 bases). Sequencing was done on a sample of blood, either unsorted or a sorted T cell fraction (not recorded which). CDR3 DNA: TGCAGTGCAGCAGGGTCGACCTACGAGCAGTACTTC. Protein product: CSAAGSTYEQYF.